This T cell receptor beta chain originates from a study of blood T cell repertoires in COVID-19. Here immunoSEQ multiplex PCR was the method, and the copy in TCRdb shows in-frame clones only, minus some. The data hold more than 250,000 clones, with around 87% observed a single time. The CDR3 spans 15 residues. J was trimmed by 4 bases and V by 3 bases; bases with no gene match: 7. CDR1 SNHLY and CDR2 FYNNEI come from the germline V gene. The V call is TRBV2, the J call TRBJ2-5; 8 bases match TRBD1. The sample consisted of peripheral blood. The sequence derives from a man aged 50-60 years with active or convalescent COVID-19. The CDR3 nucleotides are TGTGCCAGCAGTGACCTCAGGGGGCGCGGAGAGACCCAGTACTTC. This encodes CASSDLRGRGETQYF.